Here is one T cell receptor beta chain with its context. Its cognate antigen is unknown. The data stem from a study of cytomegalovirus exposure and HLA in healthy donors. In the study overall: Previous work identified roughly 120 million unique TCR beta sequences from about 179 million T cells. In an early release, HLA-typed donors contributed about 80 million unique TCR sequences.

Primers included in the PCR were 60 Vbeta and 13 Jbeta primers. Here immunoSEQ multiplex PCR was the method, and the copy in TCRdb shows in-frame clones only, minus some. The profile shows approximately 120,000 clones, 65% to 80% of them singletons. This CDR3 is built from 15 residues. Deletions cut 5 bases from V and 2 bases from J, with 15 bases between. Looked up from germline, CDR1 is LNHDA and CDR2 is SQIVND (reference sequence). Study conclusions and caveats: Owing to their indistinguishability, certain V segments, notably TRBV6-2 and TRBV6-3, were excluded. Overall, some 160 TCR beta chains were annotated as cytomegalovirus-associated.

The chain employs TRBV19 and TRBJ2-5; D remains unclear. The receptor's source is a man aged 35-49 years in good health and CMV-seropositive. The sequenced material came from PBMCs. The CDR3 DNA reads TGTGCCAGTAGTTCGGGTTTGTCGGGTCAAGAGACCCAGTACTTC. Protein sequence: CASSSGLSGQETQYF.